Included here is one T cell receptor (beta chain) sequence, with context. The antigen remains undetermined. The data originate from a study of T cells in Graves' hyperthyroidism and ophthalmopathy. Study-wide results and caveats: The model forecast ophthalmopathy, anticipating it by a median 6.5 months before onset. Stable hyperthyroidism was separated from ophthalmopathy by a model based on 13 V-J features. Blood shared most expanded thyroid clonotypes above 0.001.

This CDR3 is 17 amino acids long. From germline, CDR1 is MNHNS and CDR2 SASEGT. Trimming took off 3 bases at V and 4 bases at J, with 16 bases between the two ends. Amplified regions were TCR beta CDR3 sequences from RNA transcripts. TCR CDR3 regions were first amplified by RT-PCR with HTBI primers. MiXCR was run by TCRdb on the multiplex PCR reads, yielding one entry per CDR3 protein. The sample contains fewer than 750,000 distinct CDR3 sequences, 35% to 55% of which appear only once. The V and J genes are TRBV6-1 and TRBJ2-6, with D perhaps TRBD2 (6 bases). Sequencing used peripheral blood or thyroid tissue (not recorded which). This TCR came from a woman between 18 and 29 years old with Graves' hyperthyroidism. The CDR3 nucleotides are TGTGCCAGCAGTGACCTCGGGGCCGCGGGAGGGGCCAACGTCCTGACTTTC. Protein sequence: CASSDLGAAGGANVLTF.